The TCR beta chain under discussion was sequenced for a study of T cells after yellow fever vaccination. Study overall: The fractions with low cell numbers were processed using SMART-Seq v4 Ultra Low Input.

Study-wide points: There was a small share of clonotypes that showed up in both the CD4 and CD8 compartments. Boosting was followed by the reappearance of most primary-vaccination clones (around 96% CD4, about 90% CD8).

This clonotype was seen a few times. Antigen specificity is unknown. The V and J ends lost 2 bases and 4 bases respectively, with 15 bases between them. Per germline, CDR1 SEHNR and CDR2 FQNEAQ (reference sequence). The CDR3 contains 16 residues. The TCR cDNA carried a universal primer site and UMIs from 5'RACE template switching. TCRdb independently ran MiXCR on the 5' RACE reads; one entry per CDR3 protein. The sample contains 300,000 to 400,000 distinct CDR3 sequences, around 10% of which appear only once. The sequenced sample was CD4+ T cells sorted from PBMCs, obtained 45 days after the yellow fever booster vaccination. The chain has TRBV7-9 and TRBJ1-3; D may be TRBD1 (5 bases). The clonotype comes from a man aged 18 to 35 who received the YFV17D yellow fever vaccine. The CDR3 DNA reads TGTGCCAGCAGCTTACAGGGAGCGTCGGGAGGAAACACCATATATTTT. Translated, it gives CASSLQGASGGNTIYF.